This is a list of T cell receptor beta chains from one sample in a study of shared clonotypes between healthy human individuals. Using immunoSEQ multiplex PCR, the repertoire was profiled, and TCRdb retains in-frame clones only, with some absent. This sample has nearly 1,000,000 clones, with around 80% found just once. Sequenced: memory CD4+ T cells sorted from blood. These receptors all stem from a man aged 18 to 29 in good health. Each CDR3 is given with its conserved first and last residue. D genes are given only for firm matches. Clone size appears in some rows only: once, few, many, or a class for an expanded clone.

CDR3 protein	CDR3 DNA	V gene	J gene	clone size	D gene
CAWTLGTNTGELFF	TGTGCCTGGACCCTTGGAACGAACACCGGGGAGCTGTTTTTT	TRBV30	TRBJ2-2	.	.
CASRPAGGYEQYF	TGTGCCAGCAGGCCCGCGGGAGGGTACGAGCAGTACTTC	TRBV6-5	TRBJ2-7	.	TRBD2
CASSPQGQGIGANVLTF	TGTGCCAGCTCACCACAGGGACAGGGGATTGGGGCCAACGTCCTGACTTTC	TRBV18	TRBJ2-6	.	TRBD1
CASSEPQGRHSPLHF	TGTGCCAGCAGTGAACCACAGGGAAGGCATTCACCCCTCCACTTT	TRBV6-1	TRBJ1-6	.	.
CASSFRVQGEQFF	TGTGCCAGCAGCTTTCGAGTTCAGGGTGAGCAGTTCTTC	TRBV7-2	TRBJ2-1	.	.
CASSPPGDYGYTF	TGTGCCAGCTCACCACCGGGGGATTACGGCTACACCTTC	TRBV18	TRBJ1-2	once	.
CASSSVWGTEAFF	TGCGCCAGCAGCTCGGTCTGGGGCACTGAAGCTTTCTTT	TRBV5-1	TRBJ1-1	.	.
CASASTRPSGNTIYF	TGTGCCAGTGCTTCGACACGACCCTCTGGAAACACCATATATTTT	TRBV19	TRBJ1-3	.	.
CASSEHGLNTEAFF	TGTGCCAGCAGTGAACACGGTTTGAACACTGAAGCTTTCTTT	TRBV6-5	TRBJ1-1	.	.
CASTPGASGAAFF	TGTGCCAGCACCCCTGGGGCCTCTGGTGCAGCTTTCTTT	TRBV2	TRBJ1-1	.	.
CAWSGVSNQPQHF	TGTGCCTGGAGTGGGGTTAGCAATCAGCCCCAGCATTTT	TRBV30	TRBJ1-5	.	.
CASNAGGPGTDTQYF	TGTGCCAGCAATGCGGGAGGCCCCGGCACAGATACGCAGTATTTT	TRBV2	TRBJ2-3	.	TRBD2